Below, one T cell receptor beta chain is given with its context. No antigen is known for it. This PCR relied on a set of 60 Vbeta primers and 13 Jbeta primers. Here immunoSEQ multiplex PCR was the method, and the copy in TCRdb shows in-frame clones only, minus some. The sample lists roughly 120,000 clones; over 75% were seen once. Germline trimming cut 6 bases from V and 5 bases from J; bases unmatched to any gene: 4. CDR1 SNHLY and CDR2 FYNNEI come from the germline V gene. The CDR3 is 12 amino acids. These data are taken from a study of cytomegalovirus exposure and HLA in healthy donors. Study observations and caveats: Excluded: some indistinguishable V segments such as TRBV6-2 and TRBV6-3. Evidence from a later analysis indicated that most CMV-associated TCR beta chains looked HLA-restricted. Compared with the approximately 680-donor mean, an Asian-associated ancestry cluster reportedly had fewer N-insertions, according to a later analysis. For cytomegalovirus status, the classifier reportedly gave diagnoses with high specificity and sensitivity.

The clonotype was recovered from a woman in her 40s in good health and CMV-seropositive. Sequencing used PBMCs. The chain joins TRBV2 to TRBJ2-7; TRBD2 aligns across 7 bases. DNA for the CDR3: TGTGCCAGCAGGGCTAGCGGCCACGAGCAGTACTTC. Its protein is CASRASGHEQYF.